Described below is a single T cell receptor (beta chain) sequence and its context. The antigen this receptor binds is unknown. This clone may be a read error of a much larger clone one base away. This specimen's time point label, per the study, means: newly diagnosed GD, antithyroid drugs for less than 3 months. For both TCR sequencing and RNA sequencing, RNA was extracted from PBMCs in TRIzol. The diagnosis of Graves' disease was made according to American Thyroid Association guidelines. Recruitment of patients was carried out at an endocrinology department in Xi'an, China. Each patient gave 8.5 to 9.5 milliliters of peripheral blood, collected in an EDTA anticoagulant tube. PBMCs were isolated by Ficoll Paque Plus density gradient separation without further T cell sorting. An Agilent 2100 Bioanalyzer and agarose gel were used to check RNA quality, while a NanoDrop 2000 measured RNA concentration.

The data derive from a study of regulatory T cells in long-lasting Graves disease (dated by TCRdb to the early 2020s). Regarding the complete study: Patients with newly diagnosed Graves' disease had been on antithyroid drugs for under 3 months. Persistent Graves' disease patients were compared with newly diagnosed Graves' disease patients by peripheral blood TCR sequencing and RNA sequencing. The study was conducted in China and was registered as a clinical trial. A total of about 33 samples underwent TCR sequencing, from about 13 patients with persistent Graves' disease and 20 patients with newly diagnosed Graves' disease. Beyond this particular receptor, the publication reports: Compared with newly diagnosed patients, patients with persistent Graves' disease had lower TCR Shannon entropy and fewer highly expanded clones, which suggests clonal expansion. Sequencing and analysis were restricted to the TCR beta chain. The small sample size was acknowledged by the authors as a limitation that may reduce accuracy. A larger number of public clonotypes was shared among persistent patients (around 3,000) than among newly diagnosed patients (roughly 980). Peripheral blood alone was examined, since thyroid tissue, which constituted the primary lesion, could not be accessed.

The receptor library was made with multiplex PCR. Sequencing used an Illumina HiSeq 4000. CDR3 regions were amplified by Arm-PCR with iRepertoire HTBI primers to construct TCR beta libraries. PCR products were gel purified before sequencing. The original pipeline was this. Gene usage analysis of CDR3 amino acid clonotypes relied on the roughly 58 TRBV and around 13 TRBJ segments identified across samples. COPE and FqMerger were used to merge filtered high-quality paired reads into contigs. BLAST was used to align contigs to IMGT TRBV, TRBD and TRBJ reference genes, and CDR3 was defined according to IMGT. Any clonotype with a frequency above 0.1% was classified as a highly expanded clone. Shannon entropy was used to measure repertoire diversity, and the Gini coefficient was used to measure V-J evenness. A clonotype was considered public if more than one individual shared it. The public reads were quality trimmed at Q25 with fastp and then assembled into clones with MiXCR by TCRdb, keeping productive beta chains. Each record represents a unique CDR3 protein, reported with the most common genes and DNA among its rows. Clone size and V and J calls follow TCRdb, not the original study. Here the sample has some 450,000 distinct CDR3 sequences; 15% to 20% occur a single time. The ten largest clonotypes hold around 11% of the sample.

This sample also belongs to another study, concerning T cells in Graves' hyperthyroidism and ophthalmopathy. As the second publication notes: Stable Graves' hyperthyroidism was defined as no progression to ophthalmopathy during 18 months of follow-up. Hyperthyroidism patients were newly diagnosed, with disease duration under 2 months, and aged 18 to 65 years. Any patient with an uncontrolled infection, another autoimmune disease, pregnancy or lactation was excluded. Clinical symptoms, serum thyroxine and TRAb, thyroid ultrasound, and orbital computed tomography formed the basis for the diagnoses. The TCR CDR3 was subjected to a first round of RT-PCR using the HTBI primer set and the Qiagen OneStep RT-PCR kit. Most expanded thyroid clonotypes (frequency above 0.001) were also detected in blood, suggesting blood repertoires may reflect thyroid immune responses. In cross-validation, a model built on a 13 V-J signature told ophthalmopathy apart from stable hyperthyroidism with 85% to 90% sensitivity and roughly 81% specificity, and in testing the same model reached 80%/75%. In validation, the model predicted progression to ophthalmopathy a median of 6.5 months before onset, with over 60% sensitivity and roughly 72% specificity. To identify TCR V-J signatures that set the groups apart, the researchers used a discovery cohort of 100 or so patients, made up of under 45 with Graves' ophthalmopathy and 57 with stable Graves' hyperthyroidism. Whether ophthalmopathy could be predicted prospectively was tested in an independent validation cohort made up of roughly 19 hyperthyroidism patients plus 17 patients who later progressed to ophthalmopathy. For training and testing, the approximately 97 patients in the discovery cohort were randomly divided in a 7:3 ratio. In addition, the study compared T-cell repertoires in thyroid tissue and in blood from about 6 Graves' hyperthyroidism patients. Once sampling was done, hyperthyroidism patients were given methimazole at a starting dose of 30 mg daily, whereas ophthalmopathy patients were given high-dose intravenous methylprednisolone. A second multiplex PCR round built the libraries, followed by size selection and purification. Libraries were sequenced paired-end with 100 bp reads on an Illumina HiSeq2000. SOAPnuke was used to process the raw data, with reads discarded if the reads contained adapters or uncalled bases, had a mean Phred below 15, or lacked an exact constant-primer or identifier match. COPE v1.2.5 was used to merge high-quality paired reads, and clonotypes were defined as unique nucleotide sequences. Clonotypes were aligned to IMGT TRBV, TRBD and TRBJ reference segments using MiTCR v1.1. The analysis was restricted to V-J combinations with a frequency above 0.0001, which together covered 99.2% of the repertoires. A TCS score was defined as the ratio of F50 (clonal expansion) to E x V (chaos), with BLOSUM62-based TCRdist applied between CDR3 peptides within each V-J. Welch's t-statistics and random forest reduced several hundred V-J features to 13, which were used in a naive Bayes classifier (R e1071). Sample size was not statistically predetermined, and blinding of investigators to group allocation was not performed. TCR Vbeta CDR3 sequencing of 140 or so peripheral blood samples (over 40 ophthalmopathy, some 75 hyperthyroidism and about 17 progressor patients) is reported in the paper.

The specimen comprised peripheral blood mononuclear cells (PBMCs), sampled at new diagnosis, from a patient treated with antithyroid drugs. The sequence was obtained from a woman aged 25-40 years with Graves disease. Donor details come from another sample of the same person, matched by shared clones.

CDR3 protein: CASSISGPPGQGAIYGYTF. The nucleotides read TGTGCCAGCAGTATATCCGGCCCCCCGGGACAGGGGGCGATCTATGGCTACACCTTC. The chain is assembled from TRBV28 and TRBJ1-2, with 12 middle bases fitting TRBD1. The germline V gene sets CDR1 to MDHEN and CDR2 to SYDVKM. The germline V end is reduced by 5 bases and the J end by 4 bases; junction bases left unmatched: 17. Spanning cysteine to phenylalanine, the CDR3 consists of 19 amino acids. Solely the CDR3 DNA is kept, with 57 bases framed from the first base.